This T cell receptor beta chain was captured in a study of shared clonotypes between healthy human individuals. Study-level background: Each donor had three CD4 naive, three CD4 memory, two CD8 naive and one CD8 memory plate. Study results and limitations: What rarefaction showed was incomplete sorted-subset sequencing despite large depth. Among several donors, about 5% of naive CD4 clonotypes were found in common.

As concerns this clone: Its antigen is unidentified.

Trimming left V 6 bases short and J 5 bases short, with 7 bases between. The CDR3 length is 10 residues. CDR1 is GTSNPN and CDR2 is SVGIG in the germline V gene (reference sequence). In replicate PCRs of sorted subsets, approximately 210 ng DNA, approximately 32,000 T cell genomes, was used. Assay used: immunoSEQ multiplex PCR; TCRdb lists only in-frame clones, some missing. The sample contains about 1.5 million clones, roughly 96% of which appear only once. The clonotype comes from a man aged 25-40 years in good health. The V gene is TRBV30, the J gene TRBJ2-5; D unresolved. The sequencing input was naive CD4+ T cells sorted from blood. Noted subset: CD45RA+ positively selected. CDR3 sequence (DNA): TGTGCCTGCCTTTTGGAGACCCAGTACTTC. Protein product: CACLLETQYF.